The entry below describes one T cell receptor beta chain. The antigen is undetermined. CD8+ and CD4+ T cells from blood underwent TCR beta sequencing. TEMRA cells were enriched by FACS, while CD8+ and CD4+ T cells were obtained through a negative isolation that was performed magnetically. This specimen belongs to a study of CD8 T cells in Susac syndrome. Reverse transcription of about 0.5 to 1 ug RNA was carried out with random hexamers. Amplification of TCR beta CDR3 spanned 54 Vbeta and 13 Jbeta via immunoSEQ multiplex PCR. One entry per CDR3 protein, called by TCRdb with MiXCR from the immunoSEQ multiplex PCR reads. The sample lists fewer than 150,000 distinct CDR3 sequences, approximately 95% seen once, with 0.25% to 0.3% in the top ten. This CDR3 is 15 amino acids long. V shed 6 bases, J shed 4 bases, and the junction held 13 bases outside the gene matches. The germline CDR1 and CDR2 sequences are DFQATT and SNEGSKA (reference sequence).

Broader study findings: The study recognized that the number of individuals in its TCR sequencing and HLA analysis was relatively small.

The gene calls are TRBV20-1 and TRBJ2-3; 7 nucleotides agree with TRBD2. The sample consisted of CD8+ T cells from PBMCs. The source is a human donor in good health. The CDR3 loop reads CSAPGLDGPPDTQYF. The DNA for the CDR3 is TGCAGTGCGCCCGGACTAGACGGCCCCCCAGATACGCAGTATTTT.